The 20 T cell receptor beta chains given below trace back to one sample, sequenced in a study of early T cells in non-severe SARS-CoV-2 infection. TCRdb itself ran the 5' RACE reads through MiXCR, one entry per CDR3 protein. The sample records 65,000 to 90,000 distinct CDR3 sequences, about 12% being singletons. The sample taken for sequencing was whole blood. All receptors come from an adult who was a healthcare worker with PCR-confirmed SARS-CoV-2 infection or an uninfected control (not recorded which).

Many counts were recorded for this clonotype. This chain uses TRBV10-3 with TRBJ1-5; no definite D call. V lost 5 bases to trimming and J lost 7 bases, with 15 bases between them. CDR1 ENHRY and CDR2 SYGVKD come from the germline V gene. The CDR3 has 14 residues. CDR3 in DNA: TGTGCCATCAGTCCCGACCCAACGGGACAGCCCCAGCATTTT. Protein sequence: CAISPDPTGQPQHF.

The rearrangement joins TRBV12-3 or TRBV12-4 to TRBJ1-6; D ambiguous. This CDR3 is built from 16 residues. V dropped 4 bases and J dropped 0 bases, with 10 bases sitting between them. The CDR3 bases are TGTGCCAGCAGTTCCCCGGGCAACTCCTATAATTCACCCCTCCACTTT. Its protein product is CASSSPGNSYNSPLHF.

This clonotype has only a few counts. The chain recombines TRBV7-9 with TRBJ2-2; perhaps TRBD1 as D (9 bases). The germline V and J ends were trimmed by 5 bases and 0 bases, with 31 bases remaining between them. The CDR3 is made up of 22 amino acids. Germline loops: CDR1 SEHNR, CDR2 FQNEAQ (reference sequence). The CDR3 reads CASSRRDRVRLLAAPNTGELFF. CDR3 bases: TGTGCCAGCAGCCGCCGGGACAGGGTCCGCCTACTAGCGGCCCCGAACACCGGGGAGCTGTTTTTT.

Here the CDR3 reads CASSLSREETQYF. The CDR3 region has the DNA TGTGCCAGCTCACTTAGCAGAGAAGAGACCCAGTACTTC. This chain uses TRBV18 with TRBJ2-5; no definite D call. Trimming removed 4 bases from V and 3 bases from J, with 9 bases in between. Germline V gives CDR1 KGHSH, CDR2 LQKENI. The CDR3 totals 13 residues.

The chain has TRBV6-5 and TRBJ2-3; D might be TRBD2 (6 bases). The CDR3 contains 14 residues. Germline V CDR1 and CDR2: MNHEY, SVGAGI. The V gene lost 6 bases and the J gene lost 11 bases, with 21 bases spanning the gap. The CDR3 is CASSLTGTVGWQYF. The CDR3 nucleotides read TGTGCCAGCAGCCTTACGGGGACTGTCGGATGGCAGTATTTT.

This clonotype was recorded many times. The chain carries TRBV27 and TRBJ2-1; TRBD1 matches 9 bases. The germline gives CDR1 MNHEY, CDR2 SMNVEV (reference sequence). The length of the CDR3 is 15 residues. J was trimmed by 1 base and V by 6 bases; bases with no gene match: 4. This chain's CDR3 is CASRRTGESYNEQFF. For the CDR3, the DNA is TGTGCCAGCAGGCGGACAGGGGAGTCCTACAATGAGCAGTTCTTC.

This clonotype was detected a few times. The V and J genes are TRBV29-1 and TRBJ2-3; the match to TRBD1 covers 8 bases. V trimming: 6 bases; J trimming: 0 bases; junction bases outside the gene matches: 5. The CDR3 spans 14 residues. Per germline, CDR1 SQVTM and CDR2 ANQGSEA. CDR3 DNA: TGCAGCGTAGGACAGGGATCTAGCACAGATACGCAGTATTTT. Translated: CSVGQGSSTDTQYF.

This clonotype was observed a handful of times. The chain links TRBV5-1 to TRBJ2-2, with a possible D match to TRBD2 (6 bases). The CDR3 totals 19 residues. V was shortened by 0 bases and J by 4 bases, with 22 bases between the two germline ends. Germline CDR1 is SGHRS and CDR2 is YFSETQ. This chain's CDR3 is CASSLASSAPSKVTGELFF. In DNA, the CDR3 is TGCGCCAGCAGCTTGGCCTCTAGCGCTCCCTCTAAAGTCACCGGGGAGCTGTTTTTT.

This clonotype was seen a handful of times. V gene TRBV6-2 or TRBV6-3 combines with J gene TRBJ2-7; 7 nucleotides align to TRBD1. V shed 0 bases and J 2 bases; nucleotides not matched to a gene: 1. This CDR3 is 14 amino acids long. Germline-derived CDR1 and CDR2 are MNHEY and SVGEGT. For the CDR3, the DNA is TGTGCCAGCAGTTACTCGGACAGGACCTACGAGCAGTACTTC. It codes for CASSYSDRTYEQYF.

This clonotype was observed many times. The chain employs TRBV6-2 or TRBV6-3 and TRBJ1-6, with D unclear. The germline CDR1 and CDR2 sequences are MNHEY and SVGEGT. V lost 2 bases and J 14 bases, leaving 10 bases between the germline ends. This CDR3 is 12 amino acids long. CDR3 coding DNA: TGTGCCAGCAGTTACGGGCCCTCGACCCTCCACTTT. Translated, it gives CASSYGPSTLHF.

Ten or more counts support this clonotype. This chain uses TRBV3-1 with TRBJ2-5, with D perhaps matching TRBD1 (5 bases). Trimming took 5 bases from V and 4 from J, leaving 14 bases between them. The CDR3 covers 14 residues. The germline V gene encodes CDR1 LGHDT and CDR2 YNNKEL (reference sequence). CDR3 sequence: CASSSTGLGETQYF. DNA for the CDR3: TGTGCCAGCAGCAGTACAGGTCTTGGAGAGACCCAGTACTTC.

This clonotype was observed a handful of times. V is TRBV5-1 and J is TRBJ2-4; TRBD2 might be the D (5 bases). V was cut by 0 bases and J by 5 bases, with 6 bases left in between. CDR3 size: 13 residues. Germline V gene sequence: CDR1 SGHRS, CDR2 YFSETQ. The CDR3 DNA follows: TGCGCCAGCAGCTTGGGGGGAGAAAACATTCAGTACTTC. Encoded protein: CASSLGGENIQYF. Variable domain in full (rest from reference TRBV5-1 and TRBJ2-4): KAGVTQTPRYLIKTRGQQVTLSCSPISGHRSVSWYQQTPGQGLQFLFEYFSETQRNKGNFPGRFSGRQFSNSRSEMNVSTLELGDSALYLCASSLGGENIQYFGAGTRLSVL.

The J gene is TRBJ2-3, the V gene TRBV2, with 13 bases matching TRBD2. The CDR3 is 18 residues long. Germline CDR1 and CDR2: SNHLY and FYNNEI. Trimming at V came to 5 bases and at J to 3 bases, leaving 11 bases not matched to a gene. CDR3 amino acids: CASSQTSGRIISTDTQYF. DNA of the CDR3: TGTGCCAGCAGTCAGACTAGCGGGAGGATTATAAGTACAGATACGCAGTATTTT.

This clonotype was seen just once. Relative to the germline gene, one junction end is altered; a read error may explain this. V and J are TRBV5-5 and TRBJ2-2; 9 bases are shared with TRBD1. From germline, CDR1 is SGHKS and CDR2 YYEKEE (reference sequence). CDR3 size: 15 residues. CDR3 bases: TGTGCCAACAGCTTGGGACAGGGTGGGACCGGGGAGCTGTTTTTT. It translates to CANSLGQGGTGELFF.

This clonotype was counted at least ten times. The chain has TRBV4-2 and TRBJ1-1, with D possibly matching TRBD1 (5 bases). Trimming shortened V by 4 bases and J by 0 bases, and 12 bases separated the two germline ends. Germline V gene sequence: CDR1 LGHNA, CDR2 YNFKEQ. This CDR3 contains 15 residues. The CDR3 bases are TGTGCCAGCAGCCCGGGGACGGTGATGAACACTGAAGCTTTCTTT. It encodes CASSPGTVMNTEAFF.

This clonotype was seen more than once but under ten times. The rearrangement uses TRBV10-3 and TRBJ2-5; D is ambiguous. Trimming left V 2 bases short and J 1 base short, with 5 bases between. The CDR3 length is 13 residues. Germline V gene lookup returns CDR1 ENHRY and CDR2 SYGVKD. CDR3 residues: CAISEVIQETQYF. The CDR3 nucleotides read TGTGCCATCAGTGAGGTGATCCAAGAGACCCAGTACTTC.

This clonotype came up many times. The chain joins TRBV7-2 to TRBJ1-2; 9 bases match TRBD1. This CDR3 is built from 17 residues. CDR1 SGHTA and CDR2 FQGNSA come from the germline V gene. The V and J ends lost 5 bases and 5 bases, in that order; junction bases with no gene match: 15. The DNA for the CDR3 is TGTGCCAGCAGCCGCACCGGGACAGGGCTCTCTCGATATGGCTACACCTTC. It translates to CASSRTGTGLSRYGYTF.

This clonotype came up a few times. The CDR3 bases are TGTGCCAGCAGTTCACAGGGCCCCGATGGCTACACCTTC. This translates into CASSSQGPDGYTF. The chain carries TRBV6-5 and TRBJ1-2, with D perhaps TRBD1 (6 bases). Germline V gene data show CDR1 as MNHEY and CDR2 as SVGAGI. CDR3 length: 13 residues. Trimming cost V 4 bases and J 6 bases, with 12 bases left between them.

The chain carries TRBV5-1 and TRBJ2-3; D unclear. The V gene's germline CDR1 is SGHRS and CDR2 YFSETQ. This CDR3 is 15 amino acids long. Trimming left V 4 bases short and J 3 bases short, with 15 bases between. As DNA, the CDR3 is TGCGCCAGCAGCCGGACCCCTCCGGAGACAGATACGCAGTATTTT. It codes for CASSRTPPETDTQYF. Looking up the rest from reference TRBV5-1 and TRBJ2-3 gives the full variable domain: KAGVTQTPRYLIKTRGQQVTLSCSPISGHRSVSWYQQTPGQGLQFLFEYFSETQRNKGNFPGRFSGRQFSNSRSEMNVSTLELGDSALYLCASSRTPPETDTQYFGPGTRLTVL.

This clonotype was seen only a few times. The V and J genes are TRBV3-1 and TRBJ2-7; D might be TRBD1 (5 bases). CDR1 is LGHDT and CDR2 is YNNKEL in the germline V gene (reference sequence). The V and J ends lost 8 bases and 6 bases respectively, with 14 bases between them. The length of the CDR3 is 12 residues. For the CDR3, the DNA is TGTGCCAGCTCCCACCGGCAGGGCGAGCAGTACTTC. It translates to CASSHRQGEQYF.